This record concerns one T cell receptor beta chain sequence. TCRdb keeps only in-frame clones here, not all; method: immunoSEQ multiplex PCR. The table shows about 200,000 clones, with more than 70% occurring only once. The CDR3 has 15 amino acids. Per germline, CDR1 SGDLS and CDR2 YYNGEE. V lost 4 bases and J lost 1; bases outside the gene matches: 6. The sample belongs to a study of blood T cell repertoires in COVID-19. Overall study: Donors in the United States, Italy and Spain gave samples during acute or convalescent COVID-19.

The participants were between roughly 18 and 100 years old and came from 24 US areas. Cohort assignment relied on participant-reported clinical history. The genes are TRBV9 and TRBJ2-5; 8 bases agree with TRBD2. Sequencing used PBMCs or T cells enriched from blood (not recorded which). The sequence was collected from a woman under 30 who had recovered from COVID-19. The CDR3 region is CASSIGGGPQETQYF. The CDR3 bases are TGTGCCAGCAGCATAGGCGGGGGGCCCCAAGAGACCCAGTACTTC.